This T cell receptor (beta chain) came from a study of blood T cell repertoires in COVID-19. This clone was detected only once. Per the germline V gene, CDR1 is DFQATT and CDR2 is SNEGSKA (reference sequence). J was trimmed by 6 bases and V by 3 bases; bases with no gene match: 15. The CDR3 covers 16 residues. Profiled with immunoSEQ multiplex PCR; TCRdb holds only in-frame clones, not every one. Among around 85,000 clones, almost 90% were seen once, and the ten largest hold around 4.1%. The V call is TRBV20-1, the J call TRBJ2-7, with TRBD1 identical over 9 bases. Input material: peripheral blood. The TCR sequence derives from an elderly woman with active or convalescent COVID-19. CDR3 residues: CSASLSRTGVISEQYF. In DNA, the CDR3 is TGCAGTGCTAGTTTGTCTAGGACAGGGGTAATCAGCGAGCAGTACTTC.